This T cell receptor (beta chain) was sequenced during a study of monozygotic twins with inflammatory bowel disease. The CDR3 consists of 15 residues. Germline V gives CDR1 LNHDA, CDR2 SQIVND (reference sequence). The study's findings and limits: No one strong IBD-associated signal or clonotype was supported. Among IBD patients, fewer clonotypes were shared with others than among healthy twins, especially with disease activity.

In regard to this clonotype: Antigen: not known.

TCRdb reprocessed the 5' RACE reads and reports one entry per CDR3 protein, with no DNA. Reported are over 350,000 distinct CDR3 sequences; the ten largest clones contain 2.6%. The sequencing input was blood. The receptor's source is a human donor with ulcerative colitis or Crohn's disease, or a healthy co-twin of an affected twin (not recorded which). The chain combines TRBV19 with TRBJ1-5; TCRdb names TRBD1, which stays unverified in the absence of DNA. CDR3 protein: CASSIRTGANQPQHF.